This entry describes one TCR beta chain. The data belong to a study of blood T cell repertoires in COVID-19. CDR1 MNHEY and CDR2 SMNVEV come from the germline V gene (reference sequence). Trimming cost V 5 bases and J 4 bases, with 12 bases left between them. The CDR3 runs to 14 residues. TCRdb keeps only in-frame clones here, not all; method: immunoSEQ multiplex PCR. The sample shows roughly 34,000 clones, approximately 90% of them seen only once. The chain is built from TRBV27 and TRBJ2-1; a possible D gene is TRBD2 (6 bases). Sequencing input: peripheral blood. The sequence was obtained from a human donor with active COVID-19. The donor label of this sample is uncertain. For the CDR3, the DNA is TGTGCCAGCAGTGACCGTAGCGGATACAATGAGCAGTTCTTC. Translating it yields CASSDRSGYNEQFF.